This T cell receptor beta chain was recorded in a study of T cells in Graves' hyperthyroidism and ophthalmopathy. Study context: It was at initial diagnosis, before any treatment, that peripheral blood was collected.

TCR beta CDR3 sequences were amplified from RNA transcripts. In the first-round RT-PCR of the TCR CDR3, the HTBI primer set was used. TCRdb ran MiXCR on the multiplex PCR reads and lists one entry per CDR3 protein. The data hold under 800,000 distinct CDR3 sequences, with 13% to 15% observed a single time. Many counts were recorded for this clonotype. The antigen remains unidentified. General study points: For ophthalmopathy, model prediction preceded onset by a median roughly 5.9 months.

The study excluded patients with uncontrolled infection, other autoimmune disease, pregnancy or lactation. Each 10 ml fresh peripheral blood draw supplied the PBMCs. V was trimmed by 1 base and J by 10 bases, leaving 13 bases between them. Germline V CDR1 and CDR2: DFQATT, SNEGSKA (reference sequence). CDR3 length: 12 amino acids. V and J are TRBV20-1 and TRBJ1-2; the D gene is possibly TRBD1 (6 bases). Sequenced material: blood. The TCR was taken from a woman aged 18 to 35 with Graves' hyperthyroidism. CDR3 loop: CSARVNRDDYTF. The CDR3 DNA reads as TGCAGTGCTAGAGTCAACAGGGATGACTACACCTTC.